The 4 T cell receptor beta chains given below trace back to one sample, sequenced in a study of OX40 agonist ivuxolimab in advanced cancers. Using immunoSEQ multiplex PCR, the repertoire was profiled, and TCRdb retains in-frame clones only, with some absent. The data hold about 91,000 clones, with approximately 85% observed a single time. The source material was CD4+ or CD8+ T cells sorted from blood, sampled in a trial of the OX40 agonist ivuxolimab. The origin of the receptors is an adult with an advanced solid tumor such as melanoma, head and neck, liver or kidney cancer.

This clone was observed a single time. V usage is TRBV19 and J usage is TRBJ1-2; D gene uncertain. Germline CDR1 reads LNHDA; CDR2 reads SQIVND (reference sequence). Trimming stripped 3 bases from V and 5 bases from J, with 10 bases between. CDR3 length equals 13 residues. The CDR3 region has the DNA TGTGCCAGTAGTATCGATAGTAGGTATGGCTACACCTTC. Amino acids: CASSIDSRYGYTF.

The rearrangement joins TRBV4-1 to TRBJ2-1; D is possibly TRBD2 (6 bases). The CDR3 loop spans 16 amino acids. CDR1 and CDR2 from the germline V gene are MGHRA and YSYEKL. V dropped 2 bases and J dropped 4 bases, with 15 bases sitting between them. DNA of the CDR3: TGCGCCAGCAGCCAATCCCAAGCCGGGACTTACAATGAGCAGTTCTTC. Its protein product is CASSQSQAGTYNEQFF.

The J gene is TRBJ2-7, the V gene TRBV6-5; either TRBD1 or TRBD2 may supply D (5 bases each). V was pared by 4 bases and J by 0 bases, with 13 bases between. The CDR3 runs to 15 residues. Per the germline V gene, CDR1 is MNHEY and CDR2 is SVGAGI. The CDR3 loop reads CASSLVGTDSYEQYF. The CDR3 nucleotides are TGTGCCAGCAGTTTAGTAGGGACGGACTCCTACGAGCAGTACTTC.

The rearrangement joins TRBV6-1 to TRBJ1-1, with TRBD1 matching 7 bases. The CDR3 covers 13 residues. Germline CDR1 and CDR2: MNHNS and SASEGT. V was clipped by 11 bases and J by 1 base; unmatched bases: 7. CDR3 nucleotide sequence: TGTGCCGTACAGACAGGGCGGAACACTGAAGCTTTCTTT. It encodes CAVQTGRNTEAFF.